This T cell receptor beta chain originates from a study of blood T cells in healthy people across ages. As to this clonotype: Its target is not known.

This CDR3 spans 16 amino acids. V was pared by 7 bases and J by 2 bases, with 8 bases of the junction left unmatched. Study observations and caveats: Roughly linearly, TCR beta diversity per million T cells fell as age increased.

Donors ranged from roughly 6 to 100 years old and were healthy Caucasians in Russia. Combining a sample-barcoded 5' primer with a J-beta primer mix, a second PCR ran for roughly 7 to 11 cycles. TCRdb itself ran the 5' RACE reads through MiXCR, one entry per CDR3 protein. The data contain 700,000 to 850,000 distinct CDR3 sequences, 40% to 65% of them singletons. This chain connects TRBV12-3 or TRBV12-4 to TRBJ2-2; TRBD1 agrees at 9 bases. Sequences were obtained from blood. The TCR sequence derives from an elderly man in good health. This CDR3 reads CASTLRTGANTGELFF. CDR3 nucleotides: TGTGCCAGCACCCTCAGGACAGGGGCTAACACCGGGGAGCTGTTTTTT.